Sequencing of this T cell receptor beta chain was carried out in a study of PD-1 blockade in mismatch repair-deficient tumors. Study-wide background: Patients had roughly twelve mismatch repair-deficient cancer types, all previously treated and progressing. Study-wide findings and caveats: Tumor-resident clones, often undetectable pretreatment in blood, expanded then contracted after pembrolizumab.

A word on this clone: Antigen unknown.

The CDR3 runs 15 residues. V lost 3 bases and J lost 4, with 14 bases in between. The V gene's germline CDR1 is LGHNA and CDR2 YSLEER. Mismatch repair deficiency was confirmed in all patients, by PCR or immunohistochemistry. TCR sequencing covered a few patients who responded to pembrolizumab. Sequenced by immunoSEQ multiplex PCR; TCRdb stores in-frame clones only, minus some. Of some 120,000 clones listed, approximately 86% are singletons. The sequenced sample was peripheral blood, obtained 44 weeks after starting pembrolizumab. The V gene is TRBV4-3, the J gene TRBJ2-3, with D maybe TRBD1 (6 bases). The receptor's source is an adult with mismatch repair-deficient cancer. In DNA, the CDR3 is TGCGCCAGCAGCCAGTCAGGGGTAGGGGCAGATACGCAGTATTTT. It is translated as CASSQSGVGADTQYF.